Listed below are T cell receptor beta chains from one sample, sequenced in a study of shared clonotypes between healthy human individuals. The protocol was immunoSEQ multiplex PCR, while the TCRdb copy is restricted to in-frame clones and leaves out a portion. The sample yields millions of clones, roughly 94% seen once. The sequenced material came from naive CD4+ T cells sorted from blood. These receptors all come from a man between 18 and 35 years old in good health. The CDR3 runs from the conserved cysteine through the conserved F or W. The order of the fields is J gene, V gene, D gene, CDR3 DNA, CDR3 protein. D genes are given only for firm matches.

j_gene: TRBJ1-2
v_gene: TRBV7-2
d_gene: -
CDR3nt: TGTGCCAGCAGCTTAGAGGGTCACGGCTACACCTTC
CDR3aa: CASSLEGHGYTF

j_gene: TRBJ1-6
v_gene: TRBV12-5
d_gene: -
CDR3nt: TGTGCTAGTGGTTTGGTAGGGAATTCACCCCTCCACTTT
CDR3aa: CASGLVGNSPLHF

j_gene: TRBJ1-1
v_gene: TRBV30
d_gene: -
CDR3nt: TGTGCCTGGAGTTGGAGCACTGAAGCTTTCTTT
CDR3aa: CAWSWSTEAFF

j_gene: TRBJ2-1
v_gene: TRBV7-3
d_gene: TRBD2
CDR3nt: TGTGCCAGCAGCTTAGCGGGGGGTAATATTAATGAGCAGTTCTTC
CDR3aa: CASSLAGGNINEQFF

j_gene: TRBJ2-7
v_gene: TRBV28
d_gene: TRBD1
CDR3nt: TGTGCCAGCAGACCCGGACAGGGGCCATACGAGCAGTACTTC
CDR3aa: CASRPGQGPYEQYF

j_gene: TRBJ1-2
v_gene: TRBV23-1
d_gene: -
CDR3nt: TGCGCCAGCAGTCAATGCCCCAGGGAAATCTATGGCTACACCTTC
CDR3aa: CASSQCPREIYGYTF

j_gene: TRBJ1-6
v_gene: TRBV6-5
d_gene: -
CDR3nt: TGTGCCAGCAGAGAGACCGCTTCTTATAATTCACCCCTCCACTTT
CDR3aa: CASRETASYNSPLHF

j_gene: TRBJ2-7
v_gene: TRBV2
d_gene: -
CDR3nt: TGTGCCAGCAGACCCCCGGAACCCTACGAGCAGTACTTC
CDR3aa: CASRPPEPYEQYF

j_gene: TRBJ2-2
v_gene: TRBV6-1
d_gene: TRBD1
CDR3nt: TGTGCCAGCAGTGGACAGGGCACCGGGGAGCTGTTTTTT
CDR3aa: CASSGQGTGELFF

j_gene: TRBJ2-2
v_gene: TRBV5-6
d_gene: -
CDR3nt: TGTGCCAGCAGCTTGGCCTCGTACTTGAACACCGGGGAGCTGTTTTTT
CDR3aa: CASSLASYLNTGELFF

j_gene: TRBJ1-4
v_gene: TRBV18
d_gene: -
CDR3nt: TGTGCCAGCTCACCGCTCAAACAGGGCCCCGGAGAAAAACTGTTTTTT
CDR3aa: CASSPLKQGPGEKLFF

j_gene: TRBJ1-1
v_gene: TRBV5-6
d_gene: -
CDR3nt: TGTGCCAGCAGCTTGCAAGGCACTGAAGCTTTCTTT
CDR3aa: CASSLQGTEAFF